Listed below are T cell receptor beta chains from one sample, sequenced in a study of shared clonotypes between healthy human individuals. The protocol was immunoSEQ multiplex PCR, while the TCRdb copy is restricted to in-frame clones and leaves out a portion. Among around 1.9 million clones listed, approximately 92% were seen once. The sample taken for sequencing was naive CD8+ T cells from PBMCs. These receptors were collected from a man younger than 35 in good health. Some clones in this sample may be carry-over from other donors' samples. Each CDR3 is given with its conserved first and last residue. The order of the fields is V gene, J gene, CDR3 length, D gene, CDR3 protein, CDR3 DNA. A D gene is named only where the DNA matches it firmly.

v_call: TRBV29-1; j_call: TRBJ2-2; cdr3_length: 12; d_call: NA; cdr3_aa: CSVVRTTGELFF; cdr3_nt: TGCAGCGTTGTGCGGACCACCGGGGAGCTGTTTTTT
v_call: TRBV4-3; j_call: TRBJ2-5; cdr3_length: 13; d_call: NA; cdr3_aa: CASSQDLEETQYF; cdr3_nt: TGCGCCAGCAGCCAAGATCTAGAGGAGACCCAGTACTTC
v_call: TRBV7-9; j_call: TRBJ2-7; cdr3_length: 16; d_call: TRBD2; cdr3_aa: CASSPSSGGPYYEQYF; cdr3_nt: TGTGCCAGCAGCCCCTCTAGCGGGGGTCCCTACTACGAGCAGTACTTC
v_call: TRBV9; j_call: TRBJ2-4; cdr3_length: 12; d_call: NA; cdr3_aa: CASSADRNIQYF; cdr3_nt: TGTGCCAGCAGCGCGGACAGAAACATTCAGTACTTC
v_call: TRBV6-1; j_call: TRBJ2-5; cdr3_length: 14; d_call: NA; cdr3_aa: CASSLLGAQETQYF; cdr3_nt: TGTGCCAGCAGTCTCCTGGGGGCCCAAGAGACCCAGTACTTC
v_call: TRBV27; j_call: TRBJ2-7; cdr3_length: 13; d_call: NA; cdr3_aa: CASSLSGPSEQYF; cdr3_nt: TGTGCCAGCAGTTTATCCGGGCCGAGTGAGCAGTACTTC
v_call: TRBV6-5; j_call: TRBJ1-1; cdr3_length: 15; d_call: TRBD1; cdr3_aa: CASRTGTGENTEAFF; cdr3_nt: TGTGCCAGCAGAACCGGGACAGGGGAGAACACTGAAGCTTTCTTT
v_call: TRBV27; j_call: TRBJ2-1; cdr3_length: 15; d_call: TRBD2; cdr3_aa: CASSLGSGSYNEQFF; cdr3_nt: TGTGCCAGCAGTTTAGGTAGCGGGAGCTACAATGAGCAGTTCTTC
v_call: TRBV2; j_call: TRBJ2-2; cdr3_length: 21; d_call: NA; cdr3_aa: CAIILGGTLLAPERNTGELFF; cdr3_nt: TGTGCCATCATCCTTGGCGGGACCCTACTAGCACCGGAAAGAAACACCGGGGAGCTGTTTTTT
v_call: TRBV7-9; j_call: TRBJ2-5; cdr3_length: 16; d_call: NA; cdr3_aa: CASSATDSYGVETQYF; cdr3_nt: TGTGCCAGCAGCGCTACTGACAGCTATGGTGTGGAGACCCAGTACTTC
v_call: TRBV7-5; j_call: TRBJ2-5; cdr3_length: 17; d_call: NA; cdr3_aa: CARAPTEEGQGRETQYF; cdr3_nt: TGTGCCAGAGCGCCCACCGAGGAAGGACAGGGGAGAGAGACCCAGTACTTC
v_call: TRBV28; j_call: TRBJ2-7; cdr3_length: 16; d_call: NA; cdr3_aa: CASSQTGPSHHYEQYF; cdr3_nt: TGTGCCAGCAGCCAAACAGGGCCCTCACATCACTACGAGCAGTACTTC
v_call: TRBV5-1; j_call: TRBJ2-7; cdr3_length: 16; d_call: NA; cdr3_aa: CASSLDRGTTAYEQYF; cdr3_nt: TGCGCCAGCAGCTTGGATCGCGGGACAACCGCCTACGAGCAGTACTTC
v_call: TRBV6-1; j_call: TRBJ2-5; cdr3_length: 16; d_call: NA; cdr3_aa: CASSAHKTRLEETQYF; cdr3_nt: TGTGCCAGCAGTGCCCACAAGACTCGGCTGGAAGAGACCCAGTACTTC
v_call: TRBV29-1; j_call: TRBJ2-7; cdr3_length: 13; d_call: NA; cdr3_aa: CSILSGETYEQYF; cdr3_nt: TGCAGCATTCTAAGTGGGGAGACTTACGAGCAGTACTTC
v_call: TRBV19; j_call: TRBJ2-1; cdr3_length: 17; d_call: NA; cdr3_aa: CASSIRLSPSSYNEQFF; cdr3_nt: TGTGCCAGTAGTATACGTCTGAGCCCGAGCTCCTACAATGAGCAGTTCTTC
v_call: TRBV7-2; j_call: TRBJ2-1; cdr3_length: 14; d_call: NA; cdr3_aa: CASSRRLDGNEQFF; cdr3_nt: TGTGCCAGCAGCCGAAGACTAGACGGTAATGAGCAGTTCTTC
v_call: TRBV7-9; j_call: TRBJ2-1; cdr3_length: 14; d_call: NA; cdr3_aa: CASSLDLPPNEQFF; cdr3_nt: TGTGCCAGCAGCTTGGACCTCCCTCCCAATGAGCAGTTCTTC
v_call: TRBV4-3; j_call: TRBJ1-6; cdr3_length: 16; d_call: TRBD1; cdr3_aa: CASSQVPPGGKSPLHF; cdr3_nt: TGCGCCAGCAGCCAAGTTCCCCCAGGGGGCAAGTCACCCCTCCACTTT
v_call: TRBV15; j_call: TRBJ2-2; cdr3_length: 17; d_call: TRBD2; cdr3_aa: CATSGTSGRAVTGELFF; cdr3_nt: TGTGCCACCAGCGGGACTAGCGGGAGGGCTGTGACCGGGGAGCTGTTTTTT
v_call: TRBV23-1; j_call: TRBJ2-7; cdr3_length: 13; d_call: TRBD2; cdr3_aa: CAIGTNDRNEQYF; cdr3_nt: TGCGCCATCGGGACTAACGATCGAAACGAGCAGTACTTC